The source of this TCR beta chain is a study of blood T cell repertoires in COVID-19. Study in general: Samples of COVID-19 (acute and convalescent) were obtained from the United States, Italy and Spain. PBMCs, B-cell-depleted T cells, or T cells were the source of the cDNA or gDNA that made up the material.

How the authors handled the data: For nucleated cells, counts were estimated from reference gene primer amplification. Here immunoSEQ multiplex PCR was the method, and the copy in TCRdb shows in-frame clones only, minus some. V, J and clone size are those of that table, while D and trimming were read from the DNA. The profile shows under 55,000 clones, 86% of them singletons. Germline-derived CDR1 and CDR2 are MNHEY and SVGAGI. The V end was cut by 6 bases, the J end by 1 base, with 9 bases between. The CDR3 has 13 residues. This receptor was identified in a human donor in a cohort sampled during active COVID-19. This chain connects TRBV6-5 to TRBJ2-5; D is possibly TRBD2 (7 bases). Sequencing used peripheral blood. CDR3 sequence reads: CASRGGPQETQYF. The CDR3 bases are TGTGCCAGCAGGGGGGGGCCCCAAGAGACCCAGTACTTC.